This note documents a single T cell receptor beta chain sequence. These data belong to a study of blood T cell repertoires in COVID-19. Looking at the study overall: Sources were T cells, B-cell-depleted T cells, or PBMCs; the material itself was cDNA or gDNA.

In the authors' workflow: Reference gene primer amplification gave estimated nucleated cell counts. Profiling relied on immunoSEQ multiplex PCR, and the TCRdb table lists in-frame clones only, not all of them. Clonal size and the V and J genes are those of that table, whereas D and trimming came from the DNA. This sample has about 210,000 clones; roughly 84% occur once, and the top ten carry 3% to 3.5%. The germline V and J ends were trimmed by 3 bases and 5 bases, with 8 bases remaining between them. In germline, CDR1 is SGHVS, CDR2 FQNEAQ. CDR3 length: 13 residues. Sequenced input: PBMCs or T cells enriched from blood (not recorded which). This rearrangement joins TRBV7-8 to TRBJ1-5, with a possible D match to TRBD1 (5 bases). The receptor was isolated from a woman between 25 and 40 years old who had been exposed to COVID-19. As DNA, the CDR3 is TGTGCCAGCAGCTTTGGCAGGGATCAGCCCCAGCATTTT. Its translation: CASSFGRDQPQHF.